This is a list of T cell receptor beta chains from one sample in a study of cytomegalovirus exposure and HLA in healthy donors. The method was immunoSEQ multiplex PCR; TCRdb's version includes in-frame clones alone and lacks a portion of them. The table includes around 65,000 clones, about four fifths detected once. The sample was PBMCs. These receptors were obtained from a woman aged 30 to 39 in good health and CMV-seronegative. The CDR3 runs from the conserved cysteine through the conserved F or W.

V	CDR3
TRBV30	CAWSATGTPETQYF
TRBV28	CASRRTGSNYGYTF
TRBV28	CASSLDIANQPQHF
TRBV4-1	CASSQVGENTEAFF
TRBV6-5	CASRRDIGNEKLFF
TRBV30	CAWSGGGTGYTF
TRBV2	CASARTDTEAFF
TRBV7-8	CASRSTLGNTEAFF
TRBV7-2	CASSLDRGGTEAFF
TRBV11-2	CASSPRLGTSVYEQYF
TRBV29-1	CSVAITSTTAETQYF
TRBV4-2	CASSHRDRMSDEQYF
TRBV4-1	CASSHPDRYNQPQHF
TRBV27	CASSQGRGDTQYF
TRBV2	CASSVLENTGELFF
TRBV6-5	CASSGTGISLGAFF
TRBV6-5	CASRTGGDYGYTF
TRBV7-9	CATTPTGVFYEQYF
TRBV5-1	CASSLAGGLYGYTF
TRBV30	CAWSVREGDTQYF
TRBV9	CASSSTRLPRETQYF
TRBV15	CATWSGGFYNEQFF
TRBV6-1	CASSDLVGLRTEAFF
TRBV28	CASSPPIAGNTEAFF
TRBV14	CASSLLGGRSTEAFF
TRBV4-3	CASSQDQGTGANVLTF
TRBV4-1	CASSQRTGGSNNEQFF
TRBV7-6	CASSFRAGPGQGYEQYF
TRBV6-1	CASSPDRAYEQYF
TRBV4-1	CASSQASFRDRGYEQYF
TRBV7-9	CASTRGPHTGQYF
TRBV18	CASSPVANYEQYF
TRBV11-2	CASSLVKGSEAFF
TRBV9	CASSVAGGAGTEAFF
TRBV10-1	CASKKGQNTEAFF
TRBV6-4	CASRDTTGGYDDEQFF
TRBV10-3	CAISVQGKHNEQYF
TRBV5-4	CASSLSAQGSWGPLHF
TRBV29-1	CSVARRGATDTQYF
TRBV5-1	CASSLTGGNSPLHF
TRBV11-2	CASSLPQGHPQYF
TRBV6-1	CASTQTGVNSYEQYF
TRBV6-5	CASSYQAANYGYTF
TRBV14	CASSQFGGRAMDTQYF
TRBV30	CAWNKFDRWIINYGYTF
TRBV2	CASIGLAGGEQFF
TRBV5-1	CASSRTGDGNQPQHF
TRBV5-4	CASSLAGVPRQFF
TRBV4-1	CASSQYRDRAGEQYF
TRBV5-1	CASSLRGGPTYEQYF
TRBV28	CASSLSRMNTEAFF
TRBV4-1	CASSQDLTGELFF
TRBV6-1	CASSEALRAGRGSPLHF
TRBV4-1	CASSQAGLGWMNTEAFF
TRBV6-5	CASSYIGSSNEQFF
TRBV6-4	CASSEQGAGPSDTQYF